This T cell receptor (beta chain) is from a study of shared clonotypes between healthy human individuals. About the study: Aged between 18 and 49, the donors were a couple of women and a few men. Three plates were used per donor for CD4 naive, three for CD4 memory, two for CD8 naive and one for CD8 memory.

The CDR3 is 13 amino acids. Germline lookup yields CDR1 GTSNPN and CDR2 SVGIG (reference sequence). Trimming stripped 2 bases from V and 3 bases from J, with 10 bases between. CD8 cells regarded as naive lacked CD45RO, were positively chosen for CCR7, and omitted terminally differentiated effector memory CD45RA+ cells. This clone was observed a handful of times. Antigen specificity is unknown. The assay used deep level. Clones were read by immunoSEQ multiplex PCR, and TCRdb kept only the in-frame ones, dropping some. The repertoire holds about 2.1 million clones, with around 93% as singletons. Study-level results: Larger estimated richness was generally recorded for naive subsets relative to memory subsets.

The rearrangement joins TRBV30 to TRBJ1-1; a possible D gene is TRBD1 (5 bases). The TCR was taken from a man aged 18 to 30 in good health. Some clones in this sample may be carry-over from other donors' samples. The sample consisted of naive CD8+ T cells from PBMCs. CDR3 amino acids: CAWSNQGDTEAFF. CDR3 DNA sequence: TGTGCCTGGAGTAACCAGGGAGACACTGAAGCTTTCTTT. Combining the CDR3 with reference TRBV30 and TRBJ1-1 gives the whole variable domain SQTIHQWPATLVQPVGSPLSLECTVEGTSNPNLYWYRQAAGRGLQLLFYSVGIGQISSEVPQNLSASRPQDRQFILSSKKLLLSDSGFYLCAWSNQGDTEAFFGQGTRLTVV.